The sequence of this T cell receptor beta chain was determined in a study of human T cells and chemical hapten exposure. The wider study: Upper inner arm skin measuring about 2 cm by about 2 cm received 2% DPC for sensitization.

One entry per CDR3 protein, called by TCRdb with MiXCR from the RACE reads. The sample consists of about 96,000 distinct CDR3 sequences, about 9.3% of them appearing once. As to this clonotype: No antigen is known for it.

Overall study results and limits: Higher patch test scores went with higher counts of PT1 expanded TCRs.

Time point in this sample: patch test 2, 6 weeks after DPC sensitization. Treatment denoted: therapeutic diphenylcyclopropenone sensitization with weekly scalp DPC. The CDR3 is made up of 15 amino acids. The germline CDR1 and CDR2 sequences are SGHTA and FQGNSA. The ends were cut back, 5 bases at V and 6 bases at J, with 20 bases in the middle. The receptor comes from a woman in her 40s with alopecia areata. Some clones in this sample may be carry-over from other donors' samples. This rearrangement joins TRBV7-2 to TRBJ2-7; D perhaps matches TRBD2 (6 bases). Material: whole blood, obtained in connection with sensitization to the hapten diphenylcyclopropenone (DPC). CDR3: CASSPRWRGAGEQYF. CDR3 in DNA: TGTGCCAGCAGCCCCCGGTGGAGGGGAGCTGGCGAGCAGTACTTC.